These 16 T cell receptor beta chains came from one sample sequenced in a study of identifying expanded T cells in peripheral blood. Using immunoSEQ multiplex PCR, the repertoire was profiled, and TCRdb retains in-frame clones only, with some absent. The table has tens of thousands of clones, approximately 82% seen once. The sample taken for sequencing was blood. These TCRs come from a person between 18 and 75 years old in good health.

V and J are TRBV7-6 and TRBJ2-5; D may correspond to TRBD1 or TRBD2 (5 bases each). The CDR3 has 15 residues. The ends were cut back, 4 bases at V and 2 bases at J, with 14 bases in the middle. Per germline, CDR1 SGHVS and CDR2 FNYEAQ. CDR3 residues: CASSSVRGPQETQYF. The CDR3 DNA follows: TGTGCCAGCAGCTCCGTCCGGGGACCTCAAGAGACCCAGTACTTC.

The rearrangement links TRBV28 to TRBJ1-5, with D perhaps matching TRBD1 (6 bases). Trimming removed 4 bases from V and 10 bases from J, with 14 bases in between. Germline CDR1 is MDHEN and CDR2 is SYDVKM. CDR3 size: 13 residues. The CDR3 sequence is CASSSTTGRPQHF. CDR3 bases: TGTGCCAGCAGTTCAACCACAGGGAGACCCCAGCATTTT.

The J gene is TRBJ2-5, the V gene TRBV5-1; possibly TRBD2 for D (6 bases). Germline CDR1 reads SGHRS; CDR2 reads YFSETQ. Trimming took 4 bases from V and 1 from J, leaving 14 bases between them. This CDR3 spans 15 amino acids. In DNA form, the CDR3 reads TGCGCCAGCAGCCTTTCCTGGGGAGGCCAAGAGACCCAGTACTTC. Protein sequence: CASSLSWGGQETQYF.

A few counts support this clone. The rearrangement links TRBV29-1 to TRBJ2-7; 9 bases agree with TRBD2. This CDR3 has 13 residues. V shed 6 bases and J 1 base; nucleotides not matched to a gene: 4. CDR1 SQVTM and CDR2 ANQGSEA come from the germline V gene. The CDR3 is CSVIAGDSYEQYF. CDR3 in DNA: TGCAGCGTGATAGCGGGAGATTCCTACGAGCAGTACTTC.

CDR3 region: CASSDTSFGPYEQYF. The CDR3, as DNA: TGTGCCAGTAGCGACACTAGTTTTGGCCCCTACGAGCAGTACTTC. V usage is TRBV19 and J usage is TRBJ2-7, with D perhaps TRBD2 (5 bases). The CDR3 covers 15 residues. Trimming shortened V by 6 bases and J by 2 bases, and 17 bases separated the two germline ends. From germline, CDR1 is LNHDA and CDR2 SQIVND (reference sequence).

This chain connects TRBV12-2 to TRBJ2-5; the listed D gene, TRBD2, was not tested against the DNA. TRBV12-2 is an annotated pseudogene. The CDR3 is made up of 16 amino acids. CDR3 sequence (DNA): TGTGCAAGTCGCTTAGGACGAGGGCAGGCCAGGGAGACCCAGTACTTC. This codes for CASRLGRGQARETQYF.

The chain has TRBV2 and TRBJ2-5, with TRBD1 identical over 7 bases. Losses at the gene ends were 6 bases for V and 0 bases for J; bases not matched to a gene: 13. The germline gives CDR1 SNHLY, CDR2 FYNNEI. The CDR3 has 17 residues. The chain's CDR3 is CASSLPRDRSYQETQYF. In DNA, the CDR3 is TGTGCCAGCAGCCTTCCCCGGGACAGATCTTACCAAGAGACCCAGTACTTC. The full variable domain, completed using reference TRBV2 and TRBJ2-5, is EPEVTQTPSHQVTQMGQEVILRCVPISNHLYFYWYRQILGQKVEFLVSFYNNEISEKSEIFDDQFSVERPDGSNFTLKIRSTKLEDSAMYFCASSLPRDRSYQETQYFGPGTRLLVL.

The chain employs TRBV5-8 and TRBJ1-1; D is ambiguous. This CDR3 spans 13 amino acids. Trimming removed 1 base at V and 1 base at J, with 5 bases between. The V gene's germline CDR1 is SGHTS and CDR2 YDEGEE. DNA of the CDR3: TGTGCCAGCAGCTTGTGGGGGAACACTGAAGCTTTCTTT. It encodes CASSLWGNTEAFF.

The rearrangement joins TRBV27 to TRBJ1-1, with D possibly being TRBD1 (6 bases). The CDR3 runs to 14 residues. V dropped 3 bases and J dropped 1 base, with 9 bases sitting between them. In germline, CDR1 is MNHEY, CDR2 SMNVEV (reference sequence). CDR3 nucleotides: TGTGCCAGCAGTTTTAGACAGGAGAACACTGAAGCTTTCTTT. Protein product: CASSFRQENTEAFF.

The chain couples TRBV9 to TRBJ2-2; D is perhaps TRBD1 (6 bases). The CDR3 covers 16 residues. Germline CDR1 and CDR2: SGDLS and YYNGEE. V lost 0 bases, J lost 4 bases, and 13 bases lay in between. The CDR3 DNA is TGTGCCAGCAGCGTAGCCGGGACACAGGTCACCGGGGAGCTGTTTTTT. Residues: CASSVAGTQVTGELFF.

The chain uses TRBV19 and TRBJ1-4; D is undetermined. The germline V gene encodes CDR1 LNHDA and CDR2 SQIVND (reference sequence). This CDR3 region has 15 residues. Trimming cost V 2 bases and J 0 bases, with 7 bases left between them. The CDR3 spells CASSISGTTNEKLFF. CDR3 coding DNA: TGTGCCAGTAGTATATCGGGAACAACTAATGAAAAACTGTTTTTT.

The chain joins TRBV6-5 to TRBJ2-5, with D hard to call. Germline CDR1 MNHEY, CDR2 SVGAGI. This CDR3 has 13 amino acids. The germline V and J ends were trimmed by 2 bases and 5 bases, with 9 bases remaining between them. This CDR3 is CASSYGPVETQYF. CDR3 sequence (DNA): TGTGCCAGCAGTTACGGTCCGGTCGAGACCCAGTACTTC.

The V call is TRBV6-6, the J call TRBJ2-2; the D gene could be TRBD1 or TRBD2 (6 bases each). The CDR3 loop spans 16 amino acids. Germline CDR1 MNHNY, CDR2 SVGAGI (reference sequence). Trimming removed 6 bases from V and 2 bases from J, with 16 bases in between. The CDR3 DNA is TGTGCCAGCAGCCATGACAGGCGGGGAAACACCGGGGAGCTGTTTTTT. The encoded protein is CASSHDRRGNTGELFF.

The chain joins TRBV7-9 to TRBJ2-1; 8 bases are shared with TRBD2. Germline CDR1 SEHNR, CDR2 FQNEAQ (reference sequence). The CDR3 spans 14 residues. V lost 6 bases and J lost 2; bases outside the gene matches: 3. CDR3 loop: CASRGTRTYNEQFF. CDR3 nucleotides: TGTGCCAGCAGAGGGACTAGGACCTACAATGAGCAGTTCTTC.

V and J are TRBV6-5 and TRBJ1-3; TRBD1 matches at 9 bases. Germline V gene data show CDR1 as MNHEY and CDR2 as SVGAGI. The ends lost 0 bases at V and 2 bases at J; junction bases unmatched: 2. The CDR3 contains 16 residues. The CDR3 loop is CASSYSGTGTGNTIYF. DNA for the CDR3: TGTGCCAGCAGTTACTCCGGGACAGGGACTGGAAACACCATATATTTT.

The rearrangement links TRBV11-2 to TRBJ1-5; D perhaps matches TRBD1 (5 bases). V dropped 5 bases and J dropped 2 bases, with 10 bases sitting between them. CDR1 is SGHAT, CDR2 FQNNGV, per germline. This CDR3 spans 14 amino acids. CDR3 loop: CASSRGGGNQPQHF. The CDR3 DNA reads as TGTGCCAGCAGCCGGGGAGGGGGCAATCAGCCCCAGCATTTT.